This T cell receptor beta chain was captured by sequencing in a study of spatial heterogeneity in lung cancer. Study at large: Each unique TCR and UMI combination was seen more than ten times on average in raw reads.

The time point was: blood at routine non-recurrence follow-up after resection. Each TCR cDNA molecule carried a unique molecular identifier. TCRdb fed the 5' RACE reads into MiXCR, producing one record per CDR3 protein. The data contain over 95,000 distinct CDR3 sequences, about a tenth of them singletons. The receptor was isolated from a female donor with early-stage non-small cell lung cancer. The specimen comprised PBMCs, sampled at follow-up.

The CDR3 DNA is TGTGCCAGTAAGCGTGCCAGACATAGCACAGATACGCAGTATTTT. Translation: CASKRARHSTDTQYF. This chain uses TRBV19 with TRBJ2-3; D ambiguous. Trimming shortened V by 7 bases and J by 0 bases, and 14 bases separated the two germline ends. This CDR3 region has 15 residues. Germline CDR1 is LNHDA and CDR2 is SQIVND (reference sequence).